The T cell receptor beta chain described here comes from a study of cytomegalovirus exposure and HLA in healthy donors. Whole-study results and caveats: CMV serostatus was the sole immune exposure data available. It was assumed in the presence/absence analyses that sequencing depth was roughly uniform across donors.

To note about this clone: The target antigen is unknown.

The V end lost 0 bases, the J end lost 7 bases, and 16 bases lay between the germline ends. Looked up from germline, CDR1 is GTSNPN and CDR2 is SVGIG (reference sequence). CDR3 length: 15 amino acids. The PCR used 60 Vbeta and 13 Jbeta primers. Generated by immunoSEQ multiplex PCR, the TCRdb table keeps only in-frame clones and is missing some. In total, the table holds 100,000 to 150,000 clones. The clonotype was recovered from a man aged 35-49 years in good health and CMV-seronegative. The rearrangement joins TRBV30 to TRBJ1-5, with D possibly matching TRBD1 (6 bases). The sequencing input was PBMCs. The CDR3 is CAWSVQSGAGQPQHF. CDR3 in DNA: TGTGCCTGGAGTGTACAATCAGGGGCGGGCCAGCCCCAGCATTTT.